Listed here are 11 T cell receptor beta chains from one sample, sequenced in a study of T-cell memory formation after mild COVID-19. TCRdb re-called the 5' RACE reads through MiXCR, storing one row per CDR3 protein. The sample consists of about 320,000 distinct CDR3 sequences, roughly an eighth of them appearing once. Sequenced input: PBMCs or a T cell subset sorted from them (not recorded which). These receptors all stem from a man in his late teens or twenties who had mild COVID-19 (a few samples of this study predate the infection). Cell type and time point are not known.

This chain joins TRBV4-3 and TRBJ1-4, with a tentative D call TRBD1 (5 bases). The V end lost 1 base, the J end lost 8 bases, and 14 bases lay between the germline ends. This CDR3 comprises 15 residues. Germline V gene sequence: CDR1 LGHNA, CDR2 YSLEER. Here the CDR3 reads CASSQGVRGREKLFF. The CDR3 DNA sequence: TGCGCCAGCAGCCAAGGGGTGAGGGGACGAGAAAAACTGTTTTTT.

CDR3 in DNA: TGCAGCGTTGAAGACCTTATGAGTGGGGGAGCAATTGGCTACACCTTC. The encoded protein is CSVEDLMSGGAIGYTF. The rearrangement links TRBV29-1 to TRBJ1-2, with a possible D match to TRBD1 (5 bases). The CDR3 loop spans 16 amino acids. Germline V gene data show CDR1 as SQVTM and CDR2 as ANQGSEA. V was clipped by 0 bases and J by 7 bases, with 21 bases between them.

The DNA for the CDR3 is TGTGCCAGCAGCCACGGGTCCTCGTTCCCGAACACCGGGGAGCTGTTTTTT. This sequence encodes CASSHGSSFPNTGELFF. The rearrangement uses TRBV3-1 and TRBJ2-2; no clear D. Germline loops: CDR1 LGHDT, CDR2 YNNKEL (reference sequence). Trimming left V 3 bases short and J 0 bases short, with 14 bases between. The CDR3 length is 17 residues.

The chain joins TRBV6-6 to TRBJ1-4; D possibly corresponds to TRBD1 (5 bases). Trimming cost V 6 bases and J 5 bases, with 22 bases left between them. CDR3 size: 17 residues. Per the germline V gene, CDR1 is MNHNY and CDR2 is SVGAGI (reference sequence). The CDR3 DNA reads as TGTGCCAGCAGCCTGTCGGTAATGGGACGGTCCAATGAAAAACTGTTTTTT. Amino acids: CASSLSVMGRSNEKLFF.

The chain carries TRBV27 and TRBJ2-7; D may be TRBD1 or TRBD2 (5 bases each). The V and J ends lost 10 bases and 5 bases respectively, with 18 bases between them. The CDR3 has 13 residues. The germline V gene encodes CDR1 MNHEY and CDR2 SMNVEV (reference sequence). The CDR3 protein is CATRERGPDEQYF. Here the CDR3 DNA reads TGTGCCACTCGTGAGAGGGGTCCCGACGAGCAGTACTTC.

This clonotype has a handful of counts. The DNA for the CDR3 is TGTGCCAGCAGCCAAGGGGCGGGGACCCTCCCCTACAATGAGCAGTTCTTC. Translating it yields CASSQGAGTLPYNEQFF. The chain couples TRBV3-1 to TRBJ2-1; weak D call: TRBD2 (6 bases). The CDR3 extends over 17 amino acids. Germline CDR1 and CDR2: LGHDT and YNNKEL (reference sequence). V gave up 1 base and J gave up 2 bases, with 15 bases separating them.

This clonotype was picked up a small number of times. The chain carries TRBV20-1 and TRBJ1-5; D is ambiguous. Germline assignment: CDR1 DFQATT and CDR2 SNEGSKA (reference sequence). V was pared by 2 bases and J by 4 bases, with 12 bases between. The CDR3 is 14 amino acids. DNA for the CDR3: TGCAGTGCTAGAAACCTCCCAGCGAATCAGCCCCAGCATTTT. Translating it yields CSARNLPANQPQHF.

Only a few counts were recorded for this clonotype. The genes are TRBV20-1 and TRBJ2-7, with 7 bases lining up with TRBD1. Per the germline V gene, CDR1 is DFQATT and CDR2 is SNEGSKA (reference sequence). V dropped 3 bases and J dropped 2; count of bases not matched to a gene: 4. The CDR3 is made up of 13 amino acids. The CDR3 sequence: CSASPGTAYEQYF. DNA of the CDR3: TGCAGTGCTAGTCCCGGGACAGCCTACGAGCAGTACTTC.

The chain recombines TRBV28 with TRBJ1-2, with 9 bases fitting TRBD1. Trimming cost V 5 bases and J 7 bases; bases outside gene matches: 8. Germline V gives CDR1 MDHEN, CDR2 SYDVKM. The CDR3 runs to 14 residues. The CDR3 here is CASSPWTGVAGYTF. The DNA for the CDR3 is TGTGCCAGCAGTCCATGGACAGGGGTGGCTGGCTACACCTTC.

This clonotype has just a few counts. The CDR3 here is CASSLAGPQYF. In nucleotides, the CDR3 is TGTGCCAGCAGCTTAGCAGGTCCGCAGTATTTT. V usage is TRBV7-2 and J usage is TRBJ2-3; unclear D gene. The CDR3 runs 11 residues. The ends were cut back, 0 bases at V and 10 bases at J, with 5 bases in the middle. The germline gives CDR1 SGHTA, CDR2 FQGNSA.

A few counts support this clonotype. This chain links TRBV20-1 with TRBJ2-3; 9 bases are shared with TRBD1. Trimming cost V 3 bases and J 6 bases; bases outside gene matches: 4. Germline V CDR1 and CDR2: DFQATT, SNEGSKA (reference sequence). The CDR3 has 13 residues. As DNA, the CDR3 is TGCAGTGCTAGTAACAGGGGGCCTGATACGCAGTATTTT. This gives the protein CSASNRGPDTQYF.